This TCR beta chain was found in a study of T-cell memory formation after mild COVID-19 (dated by TCRdb to about 2021). About the study as a whole: Most TCR sequence clusters were specific to one of the two donors. The cohort comprised two young, previously healthy adult volunteers, one female and one male. Longitudinal TCRalpha and TCRbeta repertoire sequencing tracked T-cell clones expanding and contracting after mild COVID-19 in two donors.

Sequencing took place on an Illumina NovaSeq 6000. cDNA libraries for TCRalpha and TCRbeta were prepared by 5'RACE using constant-segment primers, with sample barcodes and unique molecular identifiers added. Trizol reagent was used to extract RNA from every sample. Amplification of the libraries took two PCR steps, and the second step added a second sample barcode plus Illumina TruSeq adapters. Libraries were sequenced on an Illumina NovaSeq with 2 x 150 bp paired-end reads. Under the source paper's analysis protocol: Demultiplexing of reads and collapsing into UMI-guided consensus sequences were performed with migec v1.2.7. Using mixcr v2.1.11, the UMI consensuses were aligned to TRA and TRB V and J templates and assembled into clonotypes. Expanded or contracted clonotypes were those called significant by both edgeR and NoisET, with noise models trained on biological replicates. edgeR calls used a false discovery rate-adjusted p below 0.01 and a log2 fold-change threshold of 1. PCA with hierarchical clustering of max-normalized trajectories of the 1000 most abundant clonotypes was used as exploratory dynamics analysis. The CD4 or CD8 phenotype of responding clones was assigned using the separately sequenced CD4+ and CD8+ repertoires. In TCRdb, the public reads were trimmed at Q25 with fastp and aligned with MiXCR, with productive beta chains retained. CDR3 protein duplicates are merged, each entry listing the most common genes and DNA. Here the V and J calls rest on TCRdb's processing, not on the authors' analysis. Present in this sample are 250,000 to 300,000 distinct CDR3 sequences, 8.2% of which were seen just once. The ten most abundant clones make up roughly 23% of the sample.

Ten or more counts support this clonotype. The antigen it binds to is not known. No base quality information exists; no much larger clone differs at one position. The germline V gene supplies CDR1 MGHRA and CDR2 YSYEKL. The CDR3 goes from the cysteine to the phenylalanine over 16 residues. The read is trimmed to its CDR3 DNA, 48 bases read in frame from base 1. V and J are trimmed by 4 bases and 2 bases, and the gene matches miss 7 bases of the junction. The paper as a whole reports these results and caveats: The detection of some responding clones in pre-infection memory suggests that pre-existing cross-reactive memory T cells joined the SARS-CoV-2 response. The study covered only a couple of mild cases, and larger cohorts including severe cases with pre-infection samples were considered necessary. Contracting CD4+ clones were found mainly in CM and EM memory subsets, while CD8+ clones were enriched in EMRA. SARS-CoV-2 specificity of the second-wave clones peaking on day 37 was not confirmed. Clones contracting from day 15 to 85 had balanced CD4/CD8 phenotypes, while a second wave expanding from day 15 to 37 was biased towards CD4+.

Ficoll-Paque density gradient centrifugation was used to isolate PBMCs. Sequencing was done on a sample of PBMCs or a T cell subset sorted from them (not recorded which). This receptor was identified in a man younger than 35 who had mild COVID-19 (a few samples of this study predate the infection). The sample titles of this study are shuffled in the database, so cell type and time point are left out; the donor was told from shared clones. The rearrangement joined TRBV4-1 to TRBJ2-3, with 9 bases aligning to TRBD2. The CDR3 corresponds to CASSLIAGVTTDTQYF. In nucleotide form, the sequence is TGCGCCAGCAGCCTAATAGCGGGGGTAACCACAGATACGCAGTATTTT.